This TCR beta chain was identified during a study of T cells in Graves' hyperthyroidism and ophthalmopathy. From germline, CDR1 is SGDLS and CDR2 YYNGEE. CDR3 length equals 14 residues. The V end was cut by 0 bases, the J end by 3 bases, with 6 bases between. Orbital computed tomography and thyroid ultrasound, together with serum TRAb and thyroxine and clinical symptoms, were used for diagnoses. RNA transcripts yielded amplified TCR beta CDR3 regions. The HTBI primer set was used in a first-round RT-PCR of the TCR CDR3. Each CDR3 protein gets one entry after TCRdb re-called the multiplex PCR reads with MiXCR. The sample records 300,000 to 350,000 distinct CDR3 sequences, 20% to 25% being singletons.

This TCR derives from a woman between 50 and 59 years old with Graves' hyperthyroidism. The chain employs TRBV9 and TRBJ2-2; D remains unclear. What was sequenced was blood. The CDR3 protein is CASSVALYTGELFF. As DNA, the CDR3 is TGTGCCAGCAGCGTAGCGCTTTACACCGGGGAGCTGTTTTTT.